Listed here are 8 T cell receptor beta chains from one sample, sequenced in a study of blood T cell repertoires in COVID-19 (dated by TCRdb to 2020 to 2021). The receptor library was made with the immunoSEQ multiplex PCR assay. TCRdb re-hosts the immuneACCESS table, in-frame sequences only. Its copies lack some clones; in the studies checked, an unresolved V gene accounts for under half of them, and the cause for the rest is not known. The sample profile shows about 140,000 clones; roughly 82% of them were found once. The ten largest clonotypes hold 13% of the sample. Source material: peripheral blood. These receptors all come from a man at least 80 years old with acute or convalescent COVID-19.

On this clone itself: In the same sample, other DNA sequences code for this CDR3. The CDR3 region is CASSLGQNYGYTF. CDR3 bases: TGCGCCAGCAGCTTGGGGCAGAACTATGGCTACACCTTC. The V gene is TRBV5-1, the J gene TRBJ1-2; D unresolved. The CDR3 contains 13 residues. Germline V gene sequence: CDR1 SGHRS, CDR2 YFSETQ. V gave up 0 bases and J gave up 2 bases, with 5 bases separating them.

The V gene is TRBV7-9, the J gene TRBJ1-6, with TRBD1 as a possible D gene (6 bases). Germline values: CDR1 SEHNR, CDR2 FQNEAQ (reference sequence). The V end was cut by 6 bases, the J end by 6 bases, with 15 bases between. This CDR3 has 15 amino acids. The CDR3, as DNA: TGTGCCAGCAGAAGGGGGTCTGAACCTAATTCACCCCTCCACTTT. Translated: CASRRGSEPNSPLHF.

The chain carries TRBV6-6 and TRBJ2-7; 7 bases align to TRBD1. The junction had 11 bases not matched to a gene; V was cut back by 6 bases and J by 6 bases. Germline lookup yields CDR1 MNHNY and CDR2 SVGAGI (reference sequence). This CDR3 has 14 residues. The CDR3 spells CASRPTGVRFEQYF. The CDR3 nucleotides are TGTGCCAGCAGACCCACAGGGGTTAGGTTCGAGCAGTACTTC.

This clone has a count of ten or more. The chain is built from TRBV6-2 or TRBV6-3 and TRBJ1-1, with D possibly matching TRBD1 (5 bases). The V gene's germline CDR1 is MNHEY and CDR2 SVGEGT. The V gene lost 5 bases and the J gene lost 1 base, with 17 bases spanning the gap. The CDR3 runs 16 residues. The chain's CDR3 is CASSPSKGHQNTEAFF. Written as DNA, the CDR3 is TGTGCCAGCAGTCCCTCGAAAGGACACCAGAACACTGAAGCTTTCTTT.

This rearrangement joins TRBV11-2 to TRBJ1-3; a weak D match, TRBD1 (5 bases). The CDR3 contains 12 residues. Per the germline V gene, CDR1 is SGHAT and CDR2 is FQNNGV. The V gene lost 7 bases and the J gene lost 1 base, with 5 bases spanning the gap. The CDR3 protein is CASKGSGNTIYF. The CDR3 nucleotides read TGTGCCAGCAAGGGGTCTGGAAACACCATATATTTT.

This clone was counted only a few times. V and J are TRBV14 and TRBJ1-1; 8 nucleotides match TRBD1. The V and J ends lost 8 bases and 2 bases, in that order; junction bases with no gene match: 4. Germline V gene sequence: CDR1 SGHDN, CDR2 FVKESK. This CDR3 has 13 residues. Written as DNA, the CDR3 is TGTGCCAGCGGGGACAGGCTTAACACTGAAGCTTTCTTT. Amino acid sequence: CASGDRLNTEAFF.

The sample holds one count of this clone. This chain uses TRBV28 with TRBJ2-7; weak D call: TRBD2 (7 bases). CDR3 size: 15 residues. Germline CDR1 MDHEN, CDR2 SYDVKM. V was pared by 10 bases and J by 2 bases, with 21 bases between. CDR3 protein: CATTLGGAITYEQYF. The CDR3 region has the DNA TGTGCCACCACCCTAGGGGGGGCTATCACCTACGAGCAGTACTTC.

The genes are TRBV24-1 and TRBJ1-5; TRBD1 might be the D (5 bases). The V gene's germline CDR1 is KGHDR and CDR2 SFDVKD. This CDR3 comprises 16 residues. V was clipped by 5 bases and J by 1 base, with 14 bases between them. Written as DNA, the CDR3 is TGTGCCACCAGTGCCTCGACAGCCTACAGCAATCAGCCCCAGCATTTT. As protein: CATSASTAYSNQPQHF.